The 31 T cell receptor beta chains presented below share a single source sample, sequenced in a study of blood T cells in healthy people across ages. Then a second PCR, running roughly 7 to 11 cycles, was carried out with a sample-barcoded 5' primer and a J-beta primer mix. TCRdb itself ran the 5' RACE reads through MiXCR, one entry per CDR3 protein. The repertoire holds some 1.8 million distinct CDR3 sequences, with roughly two fifths as singletons. Sequenced input: blood. The receptor source for this set is a human donor in good health.

For this clonotype: The junction differs from germline at one of its ends, possibly a read error. The V gene is TRBV2, the J gene TRBJ2-5, with D perhaps assigned TRBD1 or TRBD2 (6 bases each). CDR3 size: 14 residues. Germline V CDR1 and CDR2: SNHLY, FYNNEI. The CDR3 loop reads CVSSNTGTGETQYF. As DNA, the CDR3 is TGTGTCAGCAGTAACACAGGGACTGGAGAGACCCAGTACTTC.

The chain links TRBV25-1 to TRBJ2-3; weak D call: TRBD2 (5 bases). CDR3 length: 14 amino acids. V lost 5 bases, J lost 3 bases, and 12 bases lay in between. Germline values: CDR1 MGHDK, CDR2 SYGVNS. The CDR3 DNA sequence: TGTGCCAGCAGTTGGTACGGACTTACAGATACGCAGTATTTT. As protein: CASSWYGLTDTQYF.

A few counts support this clonotype. The CDR3 DNA reads TGTGCCAGCAAGGGACACCTAATAGGGGCAACTAATGAAAAACTGTTTTTT. It encodes CASKGHLIGATNEKLFF. This chain uses TRBV6-6 with TRBJ1-4; D may be TRBD1 (6 bases). Trimming shortened V by 7 bases and J by 0 bases, and 18 bases separated the two germline ends. Germline loops: CDR1 MNHNY, CDR2 SVGAGI (reference sequence). The CDR3 is 17 amino acids.

The rearrangement uses TRBV7-2 and TRBJ2-1, with TRBD1 identical over 8 bases. This CDR3 is built from 15 residues. V was pared by 5 bases and J by 3 bases, with 6 bases of the junction left unmatched. Germline CDR1 SGHTA, CDR2 FQGNSA. The CDR3 here is CASSGRTGNYNEQFF. The CDR3 coding sequence is TGTGCCAGCAGCGGCCGGACAGGGAACTACAATGAGCAGTTCTTC.

The V and J genes are TRBV7-2 and TRBJ1-3; D gene ambiguous. The CDR3 extends over 14 amino acids. Trimming pared 2 bases from V and 1 base from J, leaving 6 bases between. Germline V gene lookup returns CDR1 SGHTA and CDR2 FQGNSA. CDR3 nucleotides: TGTGCCAGCAGCTTATCGGGTTCTGGAAACACCATATATTTT. Its protein product is CASSLSGSGNTIYF.

The chain couples TRBV28 to TRBJ1-2; the match to TRBD1 covers 7 bases. Germline trimming cut 6 bases from V and 4 bases from J; bases unmatched to any gene: 8. Germline V gene lookup returns CDR1 MDHEN and CDR2 SYDVKM. CDR3 length equals 14 residues. CDR3 sequence: CASRGTAAVYGYTF. The CDR3 DNA is TGTGCCAGCAGAGGGACAGCGGCCGTCTATGGCTACACCTTC.

The CDR3 sequence is CSVFRQGEGSNYGYTF. CDR3 sequence (DNA): TGCAGCGTTTTTAGACAGGGGGAAGGATCCAACTATGGCTACACCTTC. This sequence joins TRBV29-1 and TRBJ1-2; 9 positions match TRBD1. V was pared by 5 bases and J by 2 bases, with 12 bases of the junction left unmatched. The CDR3 is 16 residues long. CDR1 is SQVTM, CDR2 ANQGSEA, per germline.

The genes are TRBV20-1 and TRBJ2-4, with D possibly TRBD2 on 6 matching bases. CDR3 length: 19 amino acids. Deletions cut 0 bases from V and 3 bases from J, with 24 bases between. Per germline, CDR1 DFQATT and CDR2 SNEGSKA (reference sequence). The CDR3 region is CSARDLRDGGRRGKNIQYF. CDR3 sequence (DNA): TGCAGTGCTAGAGATCTCCGCGACGGGGGAAGAAGAGGCAAAAACATTCAGTACTTC.

This rearrangement joins TRBV20-1 to TRBJ2-1, with TRBD2 as a possible D gene (5 bases). Trimming pared 2 bases from V and 9 bases from J, leaving 23 bases between. The CDR3 has 16 residues. CDR1 DFQATT and CDR2 SNEGSKA come from the germline V gene (reference sequence). DNA of the CDR3: TGCAGTGCTAGATCGATTCGAGCGGCCCCCGTGAGTGAGCAGTTCTTC. Protein sequence: CSARSIRAAPVSEQFF.

This clonotype appeared a few times. V usage is TRBV7-3 and J usage is TRBJ2-1; a weak D match, TRBD1 (6 bases). The CDR3 consists of 12 residues. The V end was cut by 2 bases, the J end by 15 bases, with 14 bases between. Germline V gives CDR1 SGHTA, CDR2 FQGTGA. This CDR3 reads CASSLSGGNWFF. The CDR3, as DNA: TGTGCCAGCAGCTTATCTGGGGGCAATTGGTTCTTC.

The V call is TRBV20-1, the J call TRBJ2-4, with D uncertain. The J call is uncertain, as TRBJ2-7 better fits the DNA end. The CDR3 extends over 12 amino acids. The germline V gene encodes CDR1 DFQATT and CDR2 SNEGSKA (reference sequence). The CDR3 region is CSAKRGFYEQYF. CDR3 DNA sequence: TGCAGTGCAAAAAGAGGATTTTACGAGCAGTACTTC.

This clonotype was seen many times. The chain employs TRBV29-1 and TRBJ1-2, with D possibly being TRBD1 (5 bases). V was pared by 5 bases and J by 4 bases, with 17 bases between. The CDR3 is 14 residues long. The germline gives CDR1 SQVTM, CDR2 ANQGSEA. The CDR3 DNA reads TGCAGCGTTCTTGTAGCGGGGGGGACCTATGGCTACACCTTC. The encoded protein is CSVLVAGGTYGYTF. Drawing the rest from reference TRBV29-1 and TRBJ1-2, the complete variable domain is SAVISQKPSRDICQRGTSLTIQCQVDSQVTMMFWYRQQPGQSLTLIATANQGSEATYESGFVIDKFPISRPNLTFSTLTVSNMSPEDSSIYLCSVLVAGGTYGYTFGSGTRLTVV.

In its sample, this clonotype was seen a few times. V is TRBV14 and J is TRBJ2-1; D might be TRBD2 (5 bases). The V and J ends lost 0 bases and 8 bases respectively, with 11 bases between them. The CDR3 is made up of 14 amino acids. Germline CDR1 reads SGHDN; CDR2 reads FVKESK. CDR3 bases: TGTGCCAGCAGCCAAGACTGGAGGTACGATGAGCAGTTCTTC. Protein product: CASSQDWRYDEQFF. The full variable domain, in which reference TRBV14 and TRBJ2-1 provide the parts outside the CDR3, is EAGVTQFPSHSVIEKGQTVTLRCDPISGHDNLYWYRRVMGKEIKFLLHFVKESKQDESGMPNNRFLAERTGGTYSTLKVQPAELEDSGVYFCASSQDWRYDEQFFGPGTRLTVL.

The V call is TRBV7-2, the J call TRBJ2-5; possibly TRBD2 for D (5 bases). Per germline, CDR1 SGHTA and CDR2 FQGNSA. The CDR3 contains 13 residues. V lost 5 bases, J lost 4 bases, and 11 bases lay in between. The CDR3: CASSPHGVETQYF. The DNA of the CDR3 is TGTGCCAGCAGCCCCCACGGGGTAGAGACCCAGTACTTC.

This chain links TRBV9 with TRBJ2-3; weak D call: TRBD1 (5 bases). CDR3 length: 15 residues. CDR1 is SGDLS and CDR2 is YYNGEE in the germline V gene. V was clipped by 0 bases and J by 2 bases, with 10 bases between them. Here the CDR3 DNA reads TGTGCCAGCAGCGTAGAGACAGCTAACACAGATACGCAGTATTTT. It yields the protein CASSVETANTDTQYF. Variable domain in full (rest from reference TRBV9 and TRBJ2-3): DSGVTQTPKHLITATGQRVTLRCSPRSGDLSVYWYQQSLDQGLQFLIQYYNGEERAKGNILERFSAQQFPDLHSELNLSSLELGDSALYFCASSVETANTDTQYFGPGTRLTVL.

This clonotype showed up just a few times. The chain combines TRBV29-1 with TRBJ1-1; no clear D. Germline V lookup: CDR1 SQVTM, CDR2 ANQGSEA. V was cut by 6 bases and J by 2 bases, with 13 bases left in between. The CDR3 sequence is 13 residues long. The CDR3 protein is CSVADRVNTEAFF. In DNA form, the CDR3 reads TGCAGCGTCGCCGACCGGGTAAACACTGAAGCTTTCTTT.

This clonotype has more than one count but fewer than ten. DNA for the CDR3: TGTGCCAGCAGCTTGGGTGAGGGGGGCCGCTACGAGCAGTACTTC. This translates into CASSLGEGGRYEQYF. This chain links TRBV7-3 with TRBJ2-7; D tentatively fits TRBD1 or TRBD2 (6 bases each). Trimming removed 3 bases from V and 3 bases from J, with 15 bases in between. In germline, CDR1 is SGHTA, CDR2 FQGTGA. The CDR3 consists of 15 residues.

The chain employs TRBV12-3 or TRBV12-4 and TRBJ1-5, with D tentatively TRBD1 (5 bases). The CDR3 totals 14 residues. Between the trimmed V and J ends, which lost 5 bases and 7 bases, there was a span of 15 bases. CDR3 amino acids: CASSNDRDRQPQHF. DNA of the CDR3: TGTGCCAGCAGTAACGACAGAGACCGCCAGCCCCAGCATTTT.

Concerning this clonotype itself: One base away lies a much larger clone, so this may be a sequencing read error. J is TRBJ1-2 and V is TRBV20-1; unclear D gene. Germline loops: CDR1 DFQATT, CDR2 SNEGSKA (reference sequence). The CDR3 has 13 residues. The CDR3 DNA is TGCAGTGCCCTGGATACGTCGTCCTATGGCCACACCTTC. This gives the protein CSALDTSSYGHTF.

V usage is TRBV25-1 and J usage is TRBJ2-1; TRBD1 agrees at 7 bases. CDR1 is MGHDK and CDR2 is SYGVNS in the germline V gene. V was pared by 1 base and J by 8 bases, with 5 bases of the junction left unmatched. This CDR3 is built from 14 residues. Written as DNA, the CDR3 is TGTGCCAGCAGTGAATTGGCTACAGGGGATGAGCAGTTCTTC. It translates to CASSELATGDEQFF.

V gene TRBV4-2 combines with J gene TRBJ2-3; 10 nucleotides agree with TRBD2. The germline CDR1 and CDR2 sequences are LGHNA and YNFKEQ. Germline trimming cut 0 bases from V and 0 bases from J; bases unmatched to any gene: 6. The CDR3 is made up of 18 amino acids. CDR3 amino acids: CASSQDTSGARSTDTQYF. The DNA for the CDR3 is TGTGCCAGCAGCCAAGATACTAGCGGGGCCCGTAGCACAGATACGCAGTATTTT.

The chain carries TRBV5-1 and TRBJ2-7; TRBD1 matches 7 bases. Germline V lookup: CDR1 SGHRS, CDR2 YFSETQ. The CDR3 is 13 amino acids. V gave up 6 bases and J gave up 10 bases; unmatched junction bases: 13. The CDR3 loop is CASNLGDSGPQYF. The CDR3 DNA follows: TGCGCCAGCAACCTGGGGGACAGCGGACCCCAGTACTTC. Full variable domain (missing parts from reference TRBV5-1 and TRBJ2-7): KAGVTQTPRYLIKTRGQQVTLSCSPISGHRSVSWYQQTPGQGLQFLFEYFSETQRNKGNFPGRFSGRQFSNSRSEMNVSTLELGDSALYLCASNLGDSGPQYFGPGTRLTVT.

In this sample, this clonotype turned up a few times. V is TRBV20-1 and J is TRBJ2-1, with unresolved D. The CDR3 has 14 amino acids. V was shortened by 3 bases and J by 6 bases, with 15 bases between the two germline ends. The germline gives CDR1 DFQATT, CDR2 SNEGSKA (reference sequence). The CDR3 protein is CSASAPTHPNEQFF. The CDR3 DNA reads as TGCAGTGCTAGCGCGCCTACCCATCCCAATGAGCAGTTCTTC.

J is TRBJ1-1 and V is TRBV4-2; D is perhaps TRBD1 (6 bases). Per the germline V gene, CDR1 is LGHNA and CDR2 is YNFKEQ. Trimming pared 4 bases from V and 1 base from J, leaving 13 bases between. The CDR3 contains 15 residues. The CDR3 sequence: CASSRGRTANTEAFF. In DNA, the CDR3 is TGTGCCAGCAGCCGAGGACGGACAGCGAACACTGAAGCTTTCTTT.

This chain joins TRBV9 and TRBJ1-2; D unclear. Looked up from germline, CDR1 is SGDLS and CDR2 is YYNGEE. Between the trimmed V and J ends, which lost 0 bases and 2 bases, there was a span of 17 bases. The CDR3 is 17 residues long. The CDR3: CASSVGARVGSNYGYTF. DNA for the CDR3: TGTGCCAGCAGCGTAGGGGCACGAGTGGGCTCCAACTATGGCTACACCTTC.

V gene TRBV4-3 combines with J gene TRBJ2-3; D is possibly TRBD1 (6 bases). Trimming cost V 5 bases and J 5 bases, with 11 bases left between them. Per the germline V gene, CDR1 is LGHNA and CDR2 is YSLEER. CDR3 length equals 13 residues. CDR3 nucleotides: TGCGCCAGCAGCTCATCGACAGGAGATACGCAGTATTTT. It specifies CASSSSTGDTQYF.

The chain's CDR3 is CASSLVASNEKLFF. The CDR3 nucleotides read TGTGCCAGCAGCTTAGTAGCGTCTAATGAAAAACTGTTTTTT. The rearrangement links TRBV7-9 to TRBJ1-4; D unresolved. The germline V gene encodes CDR1 SEHNR and CDR2 FQNEAQ (reference sequence). This CDR3 comprises 14 residues. Trimming took 1 base from V and 3 from J, leaving 6 bases between them. Full variable domain (missing parts from reference TRBV7-9 and TRBJ1-4): DTGVSQNPRHKITKRGQNVTFRCDPISEHNRLYWYRQTLGQGPEFLTYFQNEAQLEKSRLLSDRFSAERPKGSFSTLEIQRTEQGDSAMYLCASSLVASNEKLFFGSGTQLSVL.

Details on this clonotype: At one end the junction does not follow the germline gene, possibly because of a read error. V usage is TRBV6-6 and J usage is TRBJ2-7; 12 nucleotides match TRBD2. This CDR3 comprises 17 residues. Per germline, CDR1 MNHNY and CDR2 SVGAGI (reference sequence). CDR3 sequence: CASRFKPGLAGFYEQYF. The CDR3 coding sequence is TGTGCCAGCAGGTTCAAACCCGGACTAGCGGGGTTCTACGAGCAGTACTTT.

This chain uses TRBV20-1 with TRBJ2-5; 14 positions match TRBD2. CDR3 length: 15 amino acids. CDR1 DFQATT and CDR2 SNEGSKA come from the germline V gene (reference sequence). The ends lost 3 bases at V and 4 bases at J; junction bases unmatched: 4. The CDR3 DNA reads TGCAGTGCTAGTGTTGGGACTAGCGGGGGAGAGACCCAGTACTTC. Protein product: CSASVGTSGGETQYF.

The chain carries TRBV18 and TRBJ1-1, with a weak D call TRBD1 (5 bases). In germline, CDR1 is KGHSH, CDR2 LQKENI. V was cut by 0 bases and J by 0 bases, with 11 bases left in between. The CDR3 totals 16 residues. The CDR3 spells CASSPPSRQLNTEAFF. DNA of the CDR3: TGTGCCAGCTCACCACCCTCTCGACAGTTGAACACTGAAGCTTTCTTT.

About this clonotype itself: The junction shows a germline mismatch at one end, possibly a read error. V and J are TRBV12-3 or TRBV12-4 and TRBJ2-1; D may be TRBD2 (6 bases). The CDR3 length is 14 residues. In DNA, the CDR3 is TGTGCCATCAGTGATCTAGCGACCTACAATGAGCAGTTCTTC. Translation gives CAISDLATYNEQFF.